These 22 T cell receptor beta chains were all obtained from the same sample, sequenced in a study of beta chain features in type 1 diabetes. Study outcomes and limitations: For Type 1 diabetes patients, all four CD4+ subsets carried TCRB CDR3s that were moderately but significantly shorter.

Their antigens remain unidentified. The authors reverse transcribed all of the isolated RNA, so sequencing captured expressed TCRB transcripts. The table came from immunoSEQ multiplex PCR; TCRdb's copy has only in-frame clones and leaves some out. The data show hundreds of thousands of clones, approximately 15% seen once. Sequencing was performed on naive CD4+ T cells from blood. All receptors derive from a man between 18 and 35 years old with type 1 diabetes.

The CDR3: CASRSQGAPDGELFF. The CDR3 nucleotides read TGTGCCAGCAGATCACAGGGGGCGCCCGACGGGGAGCTGTTTTTT. The chain joins TRBV7-9 to TRBJ2-2; 9 positions match TRBD1. Germline CDR1 SEHNR, CDR2 FQNEAQ (reference sequence). The V and J ends lost 6 bases and 7 bases, in that order; junction bases with no gene match: 9. The CDR3 contains 15 residues.

The rearrangement links TRBV15 to TRBJ2-7, with 10 positions matching TRBD1. CDR1 LNHNV and CDR2 YYDKDF come from the germline V gene (reference sequence). Unmatched junction bases numbered 11, after V lost 0 bases and J lost 6 bases. There are 17 residues in the CDR3. CDR3 nucleotide sequence: TGTGCCACCAGCAGAGATTCCGGGACAGGGGCCAGGTCCGAGCAGTACTTC. Encoded protein: CATSRDSGTGARSEQYF.

The V gene is TRBV5-6, the J gene TRBJ2-5, with a weak D call TRBD1 (6 bases). Trimming stripped 1 base from V and 2 bases from J, with 9 bases between. CDR1 is SGHDT and CDR2 is YYEEEE in the germline V gene. The CDR3 contains 14 residues. The CDR3 DNA is TGTGCCAGCAGCTTGTTGGGGACACAAGAGACCCAGTACTTC. Amino acid sequence: CASSLLGTQETQYF.

This clone was found a few times. This chain connects TRBV7-8 to TRBJ2-5; the D gene is possibly TRBD2 (6 bases). The ends were cut back, 6 bases at V and 3 bases at J, with 17 bases in the middle. Germline V gene data show CDR1 as SGHVS and CDR2 as FQNEAQ. The CDR3 runs to 15 residues. The CDR3, as DNA: TGTGCCAGCAGTTCCCGTCGGGGGATGAAAGAGACCCAGTACTTC. It specifies CASSSRRGMKETQYF.

The chain employs TRBV25-1 and TRBJ2-3, with D possibly being TRBD1 (5 bases). Germline V CDR1 and CDR2: MGHDK, SYGVNS. The CDR3 is made up of 16 amino acids. The V and J ends lost 1 base and 4 bases respectively, with 15 bases between them. CDR3 bases: TGTGCCAGCAGTGAATGGTTTAGGGGTTTGGCAGATACGCAGTATTTT. Translation: CASSEWFRGLADTQYF.

In this sample, this clone turned up a few times. This chain uses TRBV10-3 with TRBJ1-2; D not certain. The germline gives CDR1 ENHRY, CDR2 SYGVKD. Trimming took 7 bases from V and 7 from J, leaving 16 bases between them. This CDR3 has 13 amino acids. The CDR3 DNA is TGTGCCATCAAGCGGGGAATGGTAGGTGGCTACACCTTC. Protein sequence: CAIKRGMVGGYTF.

The chain uses TRBV7-2 and TRBJ1-1, with a tentative D call TRBD1 (6 bases). CDR1 and CDR2 from the germline V gene are SGHTA and FQGNSA. The CDR3 has 14 residues. Trimming took 6 bases from V and 6 from J, leaving 17 bases between them. The CDR3 DNA is TGTGCCAGCAGGTCCGATGGCAGGGGCGCTGAAGCTTTCTTT. Amino acid sequence: CASRSDGRGAEAFF.

Only a few counts were recorded for this clone. V usage is TRBV5-1 and J usage is TRBJ2-1; D may be TRBD1 (5 bases). This CDR3 is 16 amino acids long. In germline, CDR1 is SGHRS, CDR2 YFSETQ. V was cut by 0 bases and J by 10 bases, with 20 bases left in between. The chain's CDR3 is CASSLEQGLLTREQFF. In DNA, the CDR3 is TGCGCCAGCAGCTTGGAGCAGGGCCTCCTGACCAGGGAGCAGTTCTTC.

This clone was detected only a few times. The rearrangement uses TRBV29-1 and TRBJ2-3, with 12 bases lining up with TRBD2. V shed 8 bases, J shed 2 bases, and the junction held 2 bases outside the gene matches. CDR3 length equals 13 residues. Germline V gene data show CDR1 as SQVTM and CDR2 as ANQGSEA. The CDR3 bases are TGCAGCTCTAGCGGGAGGGTCACAGATACGCAGTATTTT. This sequence encodes CSSSGRVTDTQYF.

This clone was detected only a few times. In nucleotides, the CDR3 is TGTGCCAGCAGTGAACTCAGGGACATTCAGTACTTC. Translating gives CASSELRDIQYF. This rearrangement joins TRBV6-1 to TRBJ2-4; D may be TRBD1 (5 bases). CDR1 is MNHNS and CDR2 is SASEGT in the germline V gene. V was cut by 2 bases and J by 8 bases, with 7 bases left in between. CDR3 size: 12 residues.

The rearrangement joins TRBV9 to TRBJ2-1; 9 bases line up with TRBD2. CDR1 and CDR2 from the germline V gene are SGDLS and YYNGEE. J gave up 3 bases and V 4 bases, and 17 bases lay outside the gene matches. The CDR3 spans 19 residues. This chain's CDR3 is CASSPRTKLIAGVYNEQFF. The CDR3 nucleotides are TGTGCCAGCAGCCCCAGGACCAAGTTAATAGCGGGAGTCTACAATGAGCAGTTCTTC.

This clone was observed a few times. J is TRBJ2-7 and V is TRBV5-1; 9 bases are shared with TRBD1. The length of the CDR3 is 14 residues. CDR1 SGHRS and CDR2 YFSETQ come from the germline V gene. J was trimmed by 2 bases and V by 4 bases; bases with no gene match: 4. CDR3 amino acids: CASSRGQGTYEQYF. The CDR3 bases are TGCGCCAGCAGCAGGGGACAGGGTACCTACGAGCAGTACTTC. Supplemented by reference TRBV5-1 and TRBJ2-7, the full variable domain reads KAGVTQTPRYLIKTRGQQVTLSCSPISGHRSVSWYQQTPGQGLQFLFEYFSETQRNKGNFPGRFSGRQFSNSRSEMNVSTLELGDSALYLCASSRGQGTYEQYFGPGTRLTVT.

This clone showed up just a few times. The CDR3 reads CASSLGGNRGAYEQYF. Written as DNA, the CDR3 is TGTGCCAGCAGCTTAGGCGGGAACAGGGGGGCCTACGAGCAGTACTTC. The rearrangement joins TRBV13 to TRBJ2-7; 8 positions match TRBD1. This CDR3 region has 16 residues. V trimming: 0 bases; J trimming: 2 bases; junction bases outside the gene matches: 6. The germline CDR1 and CDR2 sequences are PRHDT and FYEKMQ (reference sequence).

This clone was counted a few times. The chain recombines TRBV7-2 with TRBJ2-7, with TRBD1 matching 9 bases. CDR3 length equals 15 residues. Germline V gives CDR1 SGHTA, CDR2 FQGNSA. The V segment lost 2 bases and the J segment 6 bases; nucleotides outside the gene matches: 8. CDR3 bases: TGTGCCAGCAGCTTACCGGGACAGGGCGGAAGCGAGCAGTACTTC. It translates to CASSLPGQGGSEQYF.

The V and J genes are TRBV6-5 and TRBJ2-1, with D possibly TRBD2 on 5 matching bases. Trimming pared 2 bases from V and 0 bases from J, leaving 11 bases between. This CDR3 comprises 16 residues. CDR1 is MNHEY, CDR2 SVGAGI, per germline. The CDR3 protein is CASSYQRAVSYNEQFF. DNA for the CDR3: TGTGCCAGCAGTTACCAGCGAGCGGTCTCCTACAATGAGCAGTTCTTC.

This clone has more than one count but fewer than ten. V is TRBV7-9 and J is TRBJ2-7; D is possibly TRBD2 (5 bases). Germline V gene data show CDR1 as SEHNR and CDR2 as FQNEAQ (reference sequence). The CDR3 spans 17 residues. The V end was cut by 6 bases, the J end by 2 bases, with 23 bases between. The CDR3: CASSDTLRTRAPYEQYF. The DNA of the CDR3 is TGTGCCAGCAGTGACACCCTCCGTACTAGGGCCCCCTACGAGCAGTACTTC.

CDR3 in amino acids: CASSQGSRGGIQETQYF. CDR3 DNA: TGCGCCAGCAGCCAAGGGTCTCGCGGGGGGATACAAGAGACCCAGTACTTC. The chain is built from TRBV4-1 and TRBJ2-5, with 8 bases matching TRBD2. CDR3 length equals 17 residues. In germline, CDR1 is MGHRA, CDR2 YSYEKL. Unmatched junction bases numbered 9, after V lost 1 base and J lost 2 bases.

This clone was recorded a few times. This rearrangement joins TRBV9 to TRBJ2-2; D is ambiguous. Germline V lookup: CDR1 SGDLS, CDR2 YYNGEE. The CDR3 loop spans 15 amino acids. Trimming pared 0 bases from V and 6 bases from J, leaving 12 bases between. Here the CDR3 DNA reads TGTGCCAGCAGCGTAGACGGTCGTCTGGCCGGGGAGCTGTTTTTT. It specifies CASSVDGRLAGELFF.

This chain connects TRBV23-1 to TRBJ1-1; D is unclear. TRBV23-1 is marked as an open reading frame, function uncertain. Trimming pared 4 bases from V and 8 bases from J, leaving 5 bases between. The CDR3 consists of 10 residues. The CDR3 DNA follows: TGCGCCAGCAGTCTGGCAGAAGCTTTCTTT. It translates to CASSLAEAFF.

This clone was seen a few times. The J gene is TRBJ2-2, the V gene TRBV5-4; 8 nucleotides line up with TRBD2. Germline V gene sequence: CDR1 SGHNT, CDR2 YYREEE (reference sequence). The CDR3 sequence is 14 residues long. V was clipped by 4 bases and J by 5 bases; unmatched bases: 4. The DNA of the CDR3 is TGTGCCAGCAGCGGCGGGGGGCCAACCGGGGAGCTGTTTTTT. Its translation is CASSGGGPTGELFF.

The chain links TRBV30 to TRBJ2-5; no definite D call. V gave up 5 bases and J gave up 1 base, with 8 bases separating them. The CDR3 loop spans 12 amino acids. The germline V gene encodes CDR1 GTSNPN and CDR2 SVGIG (reference sequence). The CDR3 DNA follows: TGTGCCTGGGCGTGGTTCCAAGAGACCCAGTACTTC. Amino acid sequence: CAWAWFQETQYF.

This clone turned up a few times. V gene TRBV7-2 combines with J gene TRBJ1-6; a possible D gene is TRBD1 (6 bases). Germline CDR1 is SGHTA and CDR2 is FQGNSA. V gave up 0 bases and J gave up 7 bases, with 13 bases separating them. There are 16 residues in the CDR3. The CDR3 DNA reads as TGTGCCAGCAGCTTAGCATTCCAGGGGCGGAATTCACCCCTCCACTTT. Protein: CASSLAFQGRNSPLHF.